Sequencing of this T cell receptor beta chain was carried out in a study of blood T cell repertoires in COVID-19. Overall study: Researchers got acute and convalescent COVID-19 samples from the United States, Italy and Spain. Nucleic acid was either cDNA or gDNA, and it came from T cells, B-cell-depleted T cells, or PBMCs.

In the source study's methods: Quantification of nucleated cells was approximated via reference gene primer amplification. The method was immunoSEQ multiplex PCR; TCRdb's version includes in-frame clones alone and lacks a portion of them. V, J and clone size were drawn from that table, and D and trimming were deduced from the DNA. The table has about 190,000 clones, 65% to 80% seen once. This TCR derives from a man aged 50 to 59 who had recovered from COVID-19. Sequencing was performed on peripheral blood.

The CDR3 DNA sequence: TGCGCCAGCAGCCAAGAAAATCTATCCTACGAGCAGTACTTC. Protein: CASSQENLSYEQYF. The J gene is TRBJ2-7, the V gene TRBV4-1; no clear D. The germline V gene encodes CDR1 MGHRA and CDR2 YSYEKL. The CDR3 loop spans 14 amino acids. The germline V and J ends were trimmed by 0 bases and 1 base, with 7 bases remaining between them.